This T cell receptor (beta chain) was retrieved from a study of blood T cell repertoires in COVID-19. Background on the study: Samples representing acute and convalescent COVID-19 were sourced from the United States, Italy and Spain.

Under the authors' procedure: Researchers report that nucleated cell counts were estimated from reference gene primer amplification. Data came from immunoSEQ multiplex PCR; TCRdb stores just in-frame clones and leaves some out. V, J and clone size reflect that table, while D and trimming were determined from the DNA. The data contain some 300,000 clones, around 86% of them seen just once; the ten biggest clones take up roughly 1.3%. The CDR3 covers 17 residues. The germline CDR1 and CDR2 sequences are SGHAT and FQNNGV. With 5 bases clipped from V and 6 bases from J, the junction kept 12 bases outside the gene matches.

Specimen: peripheral blood. This sequence originates from a man aged 70-80 years with acute or convalescent COVID-19. The V and J genes are TRBV11-2 and TRBJ2-2; 10 bases agree with TRBD2. Here the CDR3 reads CASSLRSLAGVAGELFF. The CDR3 region has the DNA TGTGCCAGCAGCCTGAGGTCGCTAGCGGGAGTGGCCGGGGAGCTGTTTTTT.